This TCR beta chain was identified during a study of CD8 T cells in Susac syndrome (dated by TCRdb to about 2019). Concerning the study at large: Whether CD8+ T cell activation and differentiation in Susac syndrome was antigen driven was tested using repertoire sequencing. The study compared CD8+ T cell repertoire clonality among 12 healthy donors, around 14 Susac syndrome patients and roughly 16 multiple sclerosis patients.

RNA was extracted using the RNeasy kit, and roughly 0.5 to 1 ug of the RNA was reverse transcribed with random hexamers. The immunoSEQ multiplex PCR assay, covering 54 Vbeta and 13 Jbeta segments, was used to amplify TCR beta CDR3 regions. To correct PCR amplification bias, a synthetic template baseline was used for both primer optimization and computational correction. Under the source paper's analysis protocol: Reads were annotated to V, D and J genes per IMGT and analyzed with immunoSEQ Analyzer, keeping only productive sequences. Clonality was computed as one minus Shannon entropy normalized by log2 of the number of productive unique sequences. For each patient and control, public and private clones were evaluated among the 100 most prevalent clones. A clone was defined as Susac-specific if it was absent from the healthy and MS cohorts, from roughly 990 published viral clones and from other ImmuneACCESS disease sequences. The public reads were run again by TCRdb, first through fastp at Q25 and then through MiXCR, and only productive beta chains were kept. All rows with the same CDR3 protein become a single entry with the most common DNA and genes. The V and J calls shown here were made by TCRdb, not taken from the authors' results. Here the sample has fewer than 300,000 distinct CDR3 sequences; around 84% occur a single time. The top ten clones comprise 0.11% of the sample.

Peripheral blood CD8+ and CD4+ T cells from healthy donors, Susac syndrome patients and multiple sclerosis patients were profiled by high-throughput TCR beta sequencing. Multiple sclerosis controls were treatment-naive patients with stable or active relapsing-remitting disease fulfilling revised McDonald criteria. Bulk CD8+ and CD4+ T cells were purified magnetically by negative isolation, whereas CD8+ TEMRA cells were enriched by FACS. Blood was collected in EDTA tubes and processed within 24 hours, with PBMCs isolated through density gradient centrifugation. PBMCs intended for TCR sequencing were cryopreserved in liquid nitrogen and thawed later in a water bath at 37 degrees C. A purity of at least 90% was achieved for sorted or isolated CD4+, CD8+ and CD8+ TEMRA cells. Broad study findings and their caveats: The TCR sequencing and HLA analysis was acknowledged to have included a relatively small number of individuals.

Looking up the germline V gene (reference sequence) yields CDR1 SEHNR and CDR2 FQNEAQ. From V the trimming removes 3 bases and from J it removes 3 bases, while the gene matches leave 3 bases of the junction unaccounted for. Inclusive of the bounding cysteine and phenylalanine, the CDR3 is 15 residues long. Only the CDR3 region is kept as DNA, spanning 45 bases read in frame from base 1. As for this clonotype: No cognate antigen has been identified for it. No much larger clone exists at a distance of one base, and base qualities are not known.

The sample comprised CD8+ T cells from PBMCs. This clonotype was sampled from a human donor with multiple sclerosis. The rearranged segments are TRBV7-9 and TRBJ2-7; the central 12 bases match TRBD2. The CDR3 region has the sequence CASSLETSGSYEQYF. The DNA sequence is as follows: TGTGCCAGCAGCTTGGAGACTAGCGGGAGCTACGAGCAGTACTTC. With the portions outside the CDR3 filled from the reference TRBV7-9 and TRBJ2-7 genes, the complete variable region becomes DTGVSQNPRHKITKRGQNVTFRCDPISEHNRLYWYRQTLGQGPEFLTYFQNEAQLEKSRLLSDRFSAERPKGSFSTLEIQRTEQGDSAMYLCASSLETSGSYEQYFGPGTRLTVT.